A selection of T cell receptor beta chains follows, all from one sample in a study of T cell responses to AZD1222 COVID-19 vaccine. Some clones are missing from TCRdb's copy, which holds only in-frame ones; the method was immunoSEQ multiplex PCR. This table has around 120,000 clones, about 85% appearing once. The specimen comprised peripheral blood, sampled on day 0 of AZD1222 vaccination. All receptors come from an adult in good health. The CDR3 runs from the conserved cysteine through the conserved F or W. The D gene is left open where the match is weak. Size tells how often a clone was seen (once, few, many) or the class of an expanded clone, and some rows leave it out.

V,size,D,J,CDR3,DNA
TRBV23-1,-,-,TRBJ1-2,CASSQRRGPNPFNYGYTF,TGCGCCAGCAGTCAAAGGAGAGGGCCAAACCCATTCAACTATGGCTACACCTTC
TRBV4-1,-,-,TRBJ2-2,CASSQVTGELFF,TGCGCCAGCAGCCAGGTGACCGGGGAGCTGTTTTTT
TRBV29-1,-,-,TRBJ1-5,CSVATGGMGNQPQHF,TGCAGCGTCGCGACGGGAGGGATGGGGAATCAGCCCCAGCATTTT
TRBV4-2,-,-,TRBJ1-2,CASSHFYSVPGYTF,TGTGCCAGCAGCCACTTTTACAGCGTTCCTGGCTACACCTTC
TRBV7-2,-,-,TRBJ2-7,CASSPRRANTYEQYF,TGTGCCAGCAGCCCCCGGAGGGCCAATACCTACGAGCAGTACTTC
TRBV20-1,-,-,TRBJ2-5,CSASRGFQGETQYF,TGCAGTGCTAGTCGGGGATTCCAAGGAGAGACCCAGTACTTC
TRBV7-2,-,-,TRBJ1-3,CASSLRGSLSGNTIYF,TGTGCCAGCAGCCTCCGGGGTTCTCTGTCTGGAAACACCATATATTTT
TRBV14,-,-,TRBJ2-1,CASSQEYTGLGYYEQFF,TGTGCCAGCAGCCAAGAGTATACAGGGTTGGGTTATTATGAGCAGTTCTTC
TRBV7-3,-,TRBD2,TRBJ2-3,CASSLAGASTDTQYF,TGTGCCAGCAGCCTAGCGGGGGCTAGCACAGATACGCAGTATTTT
TRBV25-1,-,-,TRBJ1-6,CASSEHWLQSPLHF,TGTGCCAGCAGTGAACACTGGTTACAGTCACCCCTCCACTTT
TRBV3-1/TRBV3-2,-,TRBD1,TRBJ1-6,CASSQVGQGDLIDNSPLHF,TGTGCCAGCAGCCAAGTGGGGCAGGGGGACCTCATTGATAATTCACCCCTCCACTTT
TRBV28,-,-,TRBJ1-1,CASYPAGWNTEAFF,TGTGCCAGCTACCCAGCAGGCTGGAACACTGAAGCTTTCTTT
TRBV28,-,-,TRBJ1-4,CASLRGAFNEKLFF,TGTGCCAGCCTAAGGGGCGCCTTCAATGAAAAACTGTTTTTT
TRBV3-1/TRBV3-2,-,-,TRBJ1-5,CASSETDNSNQPQHF,TGTGCCAGCAGCGAGACAGACAATAGCAATCAGCCCCAGCATTTT
TRBV3-1/TRBV3-2,once,TRBD1,TRBJ1-1,CASSQEGQPLFF,TGTGCCAGCAGTCAAGAGGGACAGCCCCTTTTCTTT
TRBV7-2,-,TRBD1,TRBJ1-2,CASSLKQGAYGYTF,TGTGCCAGCAGCCTTAAGCAGGGGGCCTATGGCTACACCTTC
TRBV15,-,TRBD2,TRBJ2-1,CATSREAGGPREQFF,TGTGCCACCAGCAGAGAAGCGGGGGGGCCGAGGGAGCAGTTCTTC
TRBV4-3,-,-,TRBJ1-1,CASSQEGYTEAFF,TGCGCCAGCAGCCAAGAAGGGTACACTGAAGCTTTCTTT
TRBV2,-,-,TRBJ2-5,CASSDSQAEETQYF,TGTGCCAGCAGTGACAGCCAGGCCGAAGAGACCCAGTACTTC
TRBV7-2,-,TRBD1,TRBJ1-2,CASTPNLGGVYGYTF,TGTGCCAGCACCCCCAATTTAGGGGGCGTGTATGGCTACACCTTC
TRBV4-3,-,TRBD2,TRBJ2-1,CASSQDGAGGVNEQFF,TGCGCCAGCAGCCAAGACGGCGCGGGGGGGGTGAATGAGCAGTTCTTC
TRBV11-3,-,-,TRBJ2-3,CASSLGFKLEGDTQYF,TGTGCCAGCAGCTTAGGATTCAAACTCGAGGGGGATACGCAGTATTTT
TRBV5-5,-,-,TRBJ2-1,CASSLRGEGYNEQFF,TGTGCCAGCAGCTTGCGGGGAGAAGGATACAATGAGCAGTTCTTC
TRBV9,-,-,TRBJ1-2,CASSVGGARYGYTF,TGTGCCAGCAGCGTAGGGGGGGCAAGATATGGCTACACCTTC
TRBV5-1,-,TRBD1,TRBJ2-1,CASSWGSTGGGYNEQFF,TGCGCCAGCAGCTGGGGGTCCACAGGGGGTGGGTACAATGAGCAGTTCTTC
TRBV7-8,-,TRBD1,TRBJ1-2,CASSPQRGQGVNYGYTF,TGTGCCAGCAGCCCCCAAAGGGGACAGGGAGTAAACTATGGCTACACCTTC
TRBV4-1,-,-,TRBJ2-5,CASSQGDYQETQYF,TGCGCCAGCAGCCAAGGCGACTACCAAGAGACCCAGTACTTC
TRBV5-1,-,-,TRBJ1-2,CASSLDGLGYGYTF,TGCGCCAGCAGCTTGGACGGTCTAGGCTATGGCTACACCTTC
TRBV14,-,-,TRBJ1-3,CASSHRVAGNTIYF,TGTGCCAGCAGCCACAGGGTGGCTGGAAACACCATATATTTT
TRBV4-1,-,-,TRBJ1-1,CASSQGRADEAFF,TGCGCCAGCAGCCAAGGGAGGGCCGACGAAGCTTTCTTT